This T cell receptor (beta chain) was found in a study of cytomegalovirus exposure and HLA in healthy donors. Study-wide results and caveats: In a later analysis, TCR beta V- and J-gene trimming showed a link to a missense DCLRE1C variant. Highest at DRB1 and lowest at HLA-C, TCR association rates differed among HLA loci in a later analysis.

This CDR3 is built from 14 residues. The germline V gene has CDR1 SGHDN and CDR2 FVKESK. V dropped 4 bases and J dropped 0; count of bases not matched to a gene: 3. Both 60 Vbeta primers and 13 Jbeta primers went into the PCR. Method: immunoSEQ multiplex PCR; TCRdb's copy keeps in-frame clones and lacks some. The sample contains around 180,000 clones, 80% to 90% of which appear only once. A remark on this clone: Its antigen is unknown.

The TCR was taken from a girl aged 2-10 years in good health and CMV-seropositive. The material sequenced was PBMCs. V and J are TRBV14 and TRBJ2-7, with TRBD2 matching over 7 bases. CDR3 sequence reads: CASSRGGSSYEQYF. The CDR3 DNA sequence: TGTGCCAGCAGCCGGGGCGGGAGCTCCTACGAGCAGTACTTC.